This T cell receptor beta chain stems from a study of control samples from healthy donors and cancer patients. The V segment lost 0 bases and the J segment 5 bases; nucleotides outside the gene matches: 2. This CDR3 contains 14 residues. CDR1 SGHNT and CDR2 YYREEE come from the germline V gene (reference sequence). Assay used: immunoSEQ multiplex PCR; TCRdb lists only in-frame clones, some missing. Here the sample spans some 100,000 clones, 85% to 95% being singletons. Sequences were obtained from blood. The sequence came from a man younger than 30 in good health. This chain connects TRBV5-4 to TRBJ1-1; 9 bases agree with TRBD1. CDR3 nucleotide sequence: TGTGCCAGCAGCTTGGGACAGGGGGGGACTGAAGCTTTCTTT. This codes for CASSLGQGGTEAFF.